This T cell receptor beta chain appears in the sequencing data of a study of blood T cell repertoires in COVID-19. About the research overall: Samples taken during acute and convalescent COVID-19 were collected in the United States, Italy and Spain. PBMCs, B-cell-depleted T cells, or T cells were the source of the cDNA or gDNA that made up the material.

The CDR3 loop spans 18 amino acids. Germline lookup yields CDR1 WSHSY and CDR2 SAAADI. The V segment lost 1 base and the J segment 6 bases; nucleotides outside the gene matches: 14. Authors' analysis steps: Scientists estimated how many nucleated cells there were by amplifying reference gene primers. Clones were sequenced by immunoSEQ multiplex PCR, and TCRdb holds only the in-frame ones, with some missing. V and J calls and clone size are as listed in that table; D and trimming were resolved from the DNA. The profile covers over 200,000 clones, with just over 85% appearing a single time and over 2% taken by the ten largest.

The chain employs TRBV10-2 and TRBJ2-5; 10 bases agree with TRBD2. The receptor was isolated from a young man who had recovered from COVID-19. Sequencing used peripheral blood. CDR3 sequence reads: CASSEWGDSGGALKTQYF. The CDR3 region has the DNA TGCGCCAGCAGTGAGTGGGGGGACAGCGGGGGGGCCCTTAAGACCCAGTACTTC.